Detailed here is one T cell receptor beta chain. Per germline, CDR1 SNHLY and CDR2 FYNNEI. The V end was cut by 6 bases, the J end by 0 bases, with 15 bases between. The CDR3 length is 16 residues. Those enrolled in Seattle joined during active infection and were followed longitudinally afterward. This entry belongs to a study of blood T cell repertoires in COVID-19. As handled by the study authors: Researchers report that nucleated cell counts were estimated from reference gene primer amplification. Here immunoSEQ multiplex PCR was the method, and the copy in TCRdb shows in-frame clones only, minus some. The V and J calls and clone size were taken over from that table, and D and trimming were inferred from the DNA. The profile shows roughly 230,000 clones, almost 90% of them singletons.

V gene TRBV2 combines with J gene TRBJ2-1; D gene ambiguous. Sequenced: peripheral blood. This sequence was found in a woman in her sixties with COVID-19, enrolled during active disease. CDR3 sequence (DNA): TGTGCCAGCAGAAGCTCGATGATGAGCTCCTACAATGAGCAGTTCTTC. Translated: CASRSSMMSSYNEQFF.